This T cell receptor beta chain was captured in a study of technical replicates of blood from several donors (dated by TCRdb to about 2017). V lost 4 bases and J lost 3 bases, and the count of bases not matched to a germline gene is 9. From the germline V gene, CDR1 is MGHRA and CDR2 is YSYEKL. Taken from cysteine to phenylalanine, the CDR3 has 16 residues. The DNA shown is the 48-base CDR3, in frame from base 1. Library preparation was by the immunoSEQ multiplex PCR assay. Here the immuneACCESS table is served through TCRdb, limited to in-frame sequences with V and J called. Missing clones are a known gap in these copies; in checked studies unresolved V genes cover under half, and the rest lacks a known reason. Here the sample has approximately 65,000 clones; 75% to 90% occur a single time. The biggest ten clones account for about 5% of the sample. About this clone itself: Its recognized antigen is unknown. Base qualities are not provided; no much larger clone lies one nucleotide away.

The source material was PBMCs. The receptor was derived from a human donor in good health. Some clones in this sample may be carry-over from other donors' samples. The chain is encoded by TRBV4-1 joined to TRBJ2-7, with TRBD2 matching 10 junction bases. The CDR3 protein: CASSRNLAGESYEQYF. The DNA reads as follows: TGCGCCAGCAGCCGCAACCTAGCGGGGGAAAGCTACGAGCAGTACTTC.